The 18 T cell receptor beta chains in this list originate from one sample, sequenced in a study of OX40 agonist ivuxolimab in advanced cancers. Method: immunoSEQ multiplex PCR; TCRdb's copy keeps in-frame clones and lacks some. Among roughly 59,000 clones, approximately 85% were seen once, and the ten largest hold roughly 5%. Sequencing was performed on CD4+ or CD8+ T cells sorted from blood, taken in a trial of the OX40 agonist ivuxolimab. The receptor set was obtained from an adult with an advanced solid tumor such as melanoma, head and neck, liver or kidney cancer.

The rearrangement uses TRBV9 and TRBJ1-6; D is unclear. CDR1 SGDLS and CDR2 YYNGEE come from the germline V gene. The CDR3 spans 15 residues. V shed 3 bases and J shed 6 bases, with 13 bases lying between them. DNA for the CDR3: TGTGCCAGCAGCGGGGCCAGCGACGGTAATTCACCCCTCCACTTT. Protein: CASSGASDGNSPLHF.

This clone showed up many times. The V and J genes are TRBV2 and TRBJ1-5, with D unclear. Germline assignment: CDR1 SNHLY and CDR2 FYNNEI. This CDR3 is built from 14 residues. V was shortened by 4 bases and J by 9 bases, with 16 bases between the two germline ends. The CDR3 loop reads CASSVIIEGGPQHF. In DNA form, the CDR3 reads TGTGCCAGCAGTGTAATTATAGAGGGAGGGCCCCAGCATTTT.

The genes are TRBV4-3 and TRBJ2-1, with no clear D. The ends were cut back, 1 base at V and 6 bases at J, with 16 bases in the middle. CDR3 length: 16 amino acids. Germline V gene lookup returns CDR1 LGHNA and CDR2 YSLEER. The CDR3 coding sequence is TGCGCCAGCAGCCAAGTCTTGGATCTGTTTTTCAATGAGCAGTTCTTC. This codes for CASSQVLDLFFNEQFF.

The chain employs TRBV5-4 and TRBJ2-1; TRBD1 aligns across 7 bases. V trimming: 5 bases; J trimming: 9 bases; junction bases outside the gene matches: 8. The CDR3 contains 13 residues. Looked up from germline, CDR1 is SGHNT and CDR2 is YYREEE (reference sequence). CDR3 region: CASSPTGDGEQFF. The CDR3 nucleotides read TGTGCCAGCAGTCCCACAGGGGACGGTGAGCAGTTCTTC.

This clone has more than one count but fewer than ten. This chain connects TRBV4-3 to TRBJ2-1; D ambiguous. Deletions cut 1 base from V and 4 bases from J, with 8 bases between. The CDR3 consists of 14 residues. CDR1 LGHNA and CDR2 YSLEER come from the germline V gene. The CDR3 region has the DNA TGCGCCAGCAGCCAAGGGAATAAATACAATGAGCAGTTCTTC. Translated: CASSQGNKYNEQFF.

The chain has TRBV4-2 and TRBJ2-7; D is undetermined. The CDR3 totals 17 residues. Trimming took 0 bases from V and 3 from J, leaving 18 bases between them. Germline V gives CDR1 LGHNA, CDR2 YNFKEQ. The CDR3 DNA reads TGTGCCAGCAGCCAAGATATAGTTTCGGCAGGTAGCTACGAGCAGTACTTC. Protein product: CASSQDIVSAGSYEQYF.

This rearrangement joins TRBV6-5 to TRBJ1-3; D is undetermined. Germline V CDR1 and CDR2: MNHEY, SVGAGI. The CDR3 extends over 15 amino acids. Between the trimmed V and J ends, which lost 6 bases and 2 bases, there was a span of 14 bases. CDR3 DNA sequence: TGTGCCAGCAGCACCACAGATACGCCTGGAAACACCATATATTTT. Protein product: CASSTTDTPGNTIYF.

The rearrangement links TRBV6-5 to TRBJ2-5; tentatively, D is TRBD1 (7 bases). Germline lookup yields CDR1 MNHEY and CDR2 SVGAGI. V lost 7 bases and J 2 bases, leaving 17 bases between the germline ends. This CDR3 contains 15 residues. CDR3 sequence reads: CASTSGGGRQETQYF. The CDR3 region has the DNA TGTGCCAGCACTTCCGGAGGGGGCAGGCAAGAGACCCAGTACTTC.

The chain is built from TRBV30 and TRBJ2-1; 7 nucleotides align to TRBD2. CDR1 is GTSNPN and CDR2 is SVGIG in the germline V gene (reference sequence). This CDR3 region has 16 residues. The trim removed 2 bases at V and 1 base at J, leaving 8 bases unmatched. The CDR3 nucleotides are TGTGCCTGGAGTATCCCAGCGGGATTTTCCTACAATGAGCAGTTCTTC. It translates to CAWSIPAGFSYNEQFF.

The chain couples TRBV29-1 to TRBJ1-5; D perhaps matches TRBD1 (6 bases). Germline CDR1 is SQVTM and CDR2 is ANQGSEA. V was clipped by 5 bases and J by 5 bases, with 16 bases between them. The CDR3 sequence is 14 residues long. In DNA form, the CDR3 reads TGCAGCGTTCGGGACAACCCTGCCGATCAGCCCCAGCATTTT. It translates to CSVRDNPADQPQHF. Using reference TRBV29-1 and TRBJ1-5 for the parts outside the CDR3, the full variable domain is SAVISQKPSRDICQRGTSLTIQCQVDSQVTMMFWYRQQPGQSLTLIATANQGSEATYESGFVIDKFPISRPNLTFSTLTVSNMSPEDSSIYLCSVRDNPADQPQHFGDGTRLSIL.

The chain recombines TRBV10-3 with TRBJ2-1, with D tentatively TRBD2 (5 bases). Germline V lookup: CDR1 ENHRY, CDR2 SYGVKD. The CDR3 consists of 12 residues. V lost 10 bases and J 7 bases, leaving 14 bases between the germline ends. The CDR3 protein is CATGESGNEQFF. The CDR3 nucleotides read TGTGCCACCGGGGAGTCGGGGAATGAGCAGTTCTTC.

The chain recombines TRBV4-2 with TRBJ1-5, with D hard to call. V was clipped by 2 bases and J by 6 bases, with 5 bases between them. Germline CDR1 and CDR2: LGHNA and YNFKEQ. CDR3 length: 12 amino acids. Here the CDR3 DNA reads TGTGCCAGCAGCCAAAAGAGTCAGCCCCAGCATTTT. It encodes CASSQKSQPQHF.

V usage is TRBV29-1 and J usage is TRBJ2-3; 9 nucleotides align to TRBD2. In germline, CDR1 is SQVTM, CDR2 ANQGSEA. CDR3 size: 19 residues. V lost 3 bases to trimming and J lost 0 bases; unmatched junction nucleotides: 16. The CDR3 DNA reads TGCAGCGTTGACCGGGCTAAGCCGGGACTAGCAGCTAGCACAGATACGCAGTATTTT. The encoded protein is CSVDRAKPGLAASTDTQYF.

The chain combines TRBV7-2 with TRBJ1-1; D is undetermined. V lost 2 bases to trimming and J lost 4 bases, with 11 bases between them. CDR1 SGHTA and CDR2 FQGNSA come from the germline V gene. The CDR3 is 14 residues long. This CDR3 reads CASSLILVGTEAFF. The CDR3 bases are TGTGCCAGCAGCTTAATCCTGGTAGGCACTGAAGCTTTCTTT.

V gene TRBV20-1 combines with J gene TRBJ1-2, with a weak D call TRBD1 (5 bases). Germline CDR1 reads DFQATT; CDR2 reads SNEGSKA (reference sequence). V lost 3 bases and J 8 bases, leaving 10 bases between the germline ends. CDR3 length equals 11 residues. CDR3: CSASRARGYTF. The CDR3 DNA is TGCAGTGCTAGCAGGGCTCGGGGCTACACCTTC.

The table lists this clone with a count of one. This chain links TRBV4-3 with TRBJ2-5; 10 bases are a match to TRBD2. Trimming at V came to 0 bases and at J to 5 bases, leaving 9 bases not matched to a gene. The CDR3 is 17 residues long. CDR1 and CDR2 (germline): LGHNA, YSLEER. The CDR3 loop is CASSQDNLAGVLETQYF. The CDR3 DNA sequence: TGCGCCAGCAGCCAAGATAACCTAGCGGGAGTCTTGGAGACCCAGTACTTC.

This clone was seen only once. J is TRBJ2-1 and V is TRBV6-5; maybe TRBD1 (6 bases). This CDR3 comprises 14 residues. V dropped 2 bases and J dropped 10 bases, with 15 bases sitting between them. CDR1 MNHEY and CDR2 SVGAGI come from the germline V gene. The DNA of the CDR3 is TGTGCCAGCAGTTACACCACTCCGGGACAAGAGCAGTTCTTC. Protein: CASSYTTPGQEQFF.

The rearrangement joins TRBV5-6 to TRBJ1-4; the D gene is possibly TRBD1 (5 bases). Germline V CDR1 and CDR2: SGHDT, YYEEEE. The CDR3 is 13 residues long. Trimming shortened V by 2 bases and J by 12 bases, and 14 bases separated the two germline ends. CDR3 amino acids: CASSLGRAGELFF. CDR3 DNA sequence: TGTGCCAGCAGCTTAGGACGGGCGGGGGAACTGTTTTTT.